Shown below are 14 T cell receptor beta chains from a single sample sequenced in a study of CXCR3-negative and CXCR3-positive naive CD8 T cells. Each TRB cDNA library was prepared by 5' RACE (with UMI labels). TCRdb reprocessed the 5' RACE reads, keeping one entry per CDR3 protein, no DNA. In all, the sample yields tens of thousands of distinct CDR3 sequences. The sample consisted of memory CD8+ T cells from blood. These receptors were collected from a human donor in good health. Some clones in this sample may be carry-over from other donors' samples.

The rearrangement uses TRBV5-1 and TRBJ2-7; no DNA is available, so the TRBD2 call from TCRdb remains unchecked. Germline CDR1 reads SGHRS; CDR2 reads YFSETQ. The CDR3 is made up of 18 amino acids. The CDR3 sequence is CASSFPRHTSGSSYEQYF. Filled out from reference TRBV5-1 and TRBJ2-7, the complete variable domain reads KAGVTQTPRYLIKTRGQQVTLSCSPISGHRSVSWYQQTPGQGLQFLFEYFSETQRNKGNFPGRFSGRQFSNSRSEMNVSTLELGDSALYLCASSFPRHTSGSSYEQYFGPGTRLTVT.

CDR3: CAWSPWAREASGELFF. This chain uses TRBV30 with TRBJ2-2; TCRdb names TRBD2, which stays unverified in the absence of DNA. CDR1 is GTSNPN and CDR2 is SVGIG in the germline V gene (reference sequence). The length of the CDR3 is 16 residues.

This chain uses TRBV11-2 with TRBJ2-3. CDR1 and CDR2 (germline): SGHAT, FQNNGV. There are 12 residues in the CDR3. Here the CDR3 reads CASSPFFDTQYF.

This rearrangement joins TRBV6-5 to TRBJ2-2. Per the germline V gene, CDR1 is MNHEY and CDR2 is SVGAGI. There are 14 residues in the CDR3. CDR3 amino acids: CASSYQQHTGELFF.

The CDR3 loop reads CASSIEAGGRTYNEQFF. This chain uses TRBV19 with TRBJ2-1; as DNA is missing, the TRBD1 call by TCRdb cannot be tested. The germline CDR1 and CDR2 sequences are LNHDA and SQIVND (reference sequence). The CDR3 extends over 17 amino acids. Variable domain in full (rest from reference TRBV19 and TRBJ2-1): DGGITQSPKYLFRKEGQNVTLSCEQNLNHDAMYWYRQDPGQGLRLIYYSQIVNDFQKGDIAEGYSVSREKKESFPLTVTSAQKNPTAFYLCASSIEAGGRTYNEQFFGPGTRLTVL.

The chain recombines TRBV6-4 with TRBJ2-3; TCRdb indicates TRBD1, and absent DNA this call remains unverified. The CDR3 sequence is 16 residues long. The germline gives CDR1 MRHNA, CDR2 SNTAGT. CDR3 protein: CASSDSSRGPTDTQYF.

This chain connects TRBV20-1 to TRBJ1-2; TCRdb's D call of TRBD1 is untestable without DNA. CDR3 length: 12 amino acids. Germline V CDR1 and CDR2: DFQATT, SNEGSKA (reference sequence). CDR3 region: CSARTGSYGYTF.

This rearrangement joins TRBV15 to TRBJ2-7; TCRdb proposes TRBD1, but this gene call is untestable without DNA. Germline loops: CDR1 LNHNV, CDR2 YYDKDF (reference sequence). The length of the CDR3 is 14 residues. The CDR3 sequence: CATSRVGEGGEQYF.

This chain links TRBV6-5 with TRBJ1-1; the TCRdb call, TRBD1, lacks DNA for checking. The CDR3 covers 14 residues. Looked up from germline, CDR1 is MNHEY and CDR2 is SVGAGI. CDR3: CASSYQGQGTEAFF.

V is TRBV20-1 and J is TRBJ2-3. Germline CDR1 and CDR2: DFQATT and SNEGSKA (reference sequence). This CDR3 contains 11 residues. The CDR3 sequence is CSARDVDTQYF.

The chain is built from TRBV4-2 and TRBJ2-1; there is no DNA to check the TCRdb D call of TRBD1. The CDR3 contains 17 residues. The germline V gene has CDR1 LGHNA and CDR2 YNFKEQ. CDR3 amino acids: CASSQVGGGLSYNEQFF.

The CDR3 protein is CSAPRGPDYNEQFF. The gene calls are TRBV20-1 and TRBJ2-1; with no DNA, the TCRdb D assignment of TRBD1 cannot be verified. The germline CDR1 and CDR2 sequences are DFQATT and SNEGSKA (reference sequence). There are 14 residues in the CDR3.

The chain has TRBV29-1 and TRBJ2-1; TCRdb picks TRBD1, but there is no DNA to check that call. The germline CDR1 and CDR2 sequences are SQVTM and ANQGSEA. The CDR3 spans 12 residues. The CDR3 region is CSVEWQGYEQFF.

The chain joins TRBV5-5 to TRBJ1-2; TCRdb names TRBD1, which stays unverified in the absence of DNA. Germline V gives CDR1 SGHKS, CDR2 YYEKEE (reference sequence). The CDR3 runs 15 residues. CDR3 sequence reads: CASSLEGSGNYGYTF.